This TCR beta chain appears in the sequencing data of a study of blood T cell repertoires in COVID-19 (dated by TCRdb to 2018 to 2021). Study-level background: Samples from collaborators originated in the United States, Italy and Spain and spanned both the acute and convalescent phases of COVID-19. The prospective study material was composed of cDNA or gDNA derived from T cells, B-cell-depleted T cells, or PBMCs. Subjects who had been exposed to COVID-19, were actively infected with it, or had recovered from it provided the deeply sampled blood TCRbeta repertoires that made up the dataset. The repertoires were released in a freely available public database meant as a resource for research on the immune response to SARS-CoV-2. Samples were obtained from the ongoing ImmuneRACE study (first 160 participants) and from over 1,000 subjects provided by 6 global collaborators. Sample metadata almost always included a de-identified subject ID, COVID-19 status, age in years and sex. HLA class I and class II types, where available, came from metadata supplied by the sample provider rather than from assay-based typing. Study-level results and caveats: Clinical and demographic metadata were provided uncurated, with the amount varying by source and participant.

TCRbeta CDR3 regions were amplified from genomic DNA by means of the immunoSEQ Assay, a bias-controlled multiplex PCR. In the paper's pipeline: Within the assay, amplification of reference gene primers was used to estimate how many nucleated cells each sample contained. To quantify the absolute abundance of each unique TCRbeta CDR3 rearrangement, sequence reads were collapsed and filtered. Productive Simpson clonality was computed per sample as the square root of Simpson's diversity index over productive rearrangements. TCRdb obtained this table from immuneACCESS and retained in-frame rearrangements with V and J assigned. These tables miss some clones; where compared with another copy, unresolved V genes account for less than half of the shortfall, and the remainder is unexplained. For V, J and clone size, that table is used; D and trimming come from the DNA. This sample lists about 300,000 clones; more than 80% were detected once. The ten top clones hold under 6.5% of the sample.

Another Seattle source contributed samples from volunteer blood donors who had recovered from COVID-19. Whole blood was collected in K2EDTA tubes by collaborating institutions according to the institutions' own protocols. For TCRbeta analysis, collaborator samples were shipped as frozen whole blood, as isolated PBMCs, or as DNA extracted from either sample type. Points on this clone: Its antigen is not yet known. Base qualities are not at hand, and no much larger clone is one base apart.

The CDR3 numbers 13 residues from cysteine through phenylalanine. CDR3 DNA only is kept here, 39 bases in frame from base 1. The junction carries 12 bases between V and J, which are trimmed by 4 bases and 8 bases respectively. Via the germline V gene, CDR1 is SGHNT and CDR2 YENEEA. Material: peripheral blood. The sequence joins TRBV11-3 to TRBJ2-1; a weak D assignment points to TRBD1 (6 bases agree). The clonotype was recovered from a man aged 18-30 years who had recovered from COVID-19. In nucleotides, the sequence is TGTGCCAGCAGCTCTCAAGGGGGTGATGAGCAGTTCTTC. It encodes CASSSQGGDEQFF. The CDR3, completed at both ends by the reference TRBV11-3 and TRBJ2-1 genes, gives the full variable domain EAGVVQSPRYKIIEKKQPVAFWCNPISGHNTLYWYLQNLGQGPELLIRYENEEAVDDSQLPKDRFSAERLKGVDSTLKIQPAELGDSAVYLCASSSQGGDEQFFGPGTRLTVL.